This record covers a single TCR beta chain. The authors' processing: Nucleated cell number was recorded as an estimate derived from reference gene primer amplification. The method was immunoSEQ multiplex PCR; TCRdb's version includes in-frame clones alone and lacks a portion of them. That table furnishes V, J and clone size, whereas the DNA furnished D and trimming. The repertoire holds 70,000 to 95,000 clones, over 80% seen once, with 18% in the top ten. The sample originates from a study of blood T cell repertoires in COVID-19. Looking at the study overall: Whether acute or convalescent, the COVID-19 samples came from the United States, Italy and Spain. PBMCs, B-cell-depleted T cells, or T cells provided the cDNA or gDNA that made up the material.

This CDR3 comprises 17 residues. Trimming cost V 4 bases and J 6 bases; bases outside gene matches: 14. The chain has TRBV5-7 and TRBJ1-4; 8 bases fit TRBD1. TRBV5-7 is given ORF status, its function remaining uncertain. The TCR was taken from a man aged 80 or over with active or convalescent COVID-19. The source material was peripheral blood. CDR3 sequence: CASSRSVAQGADEKLFF. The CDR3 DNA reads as TGTGCCAGCAGCCGGAGCGTCGCCCAGGGGGCAGATGAAAAACTGTTTTTT.